The 27 T cell receptor beta chains listed next were all sequenced from one sample in a study of blood T cell repertoires in COVID-19 (dated by TCRdb to about 2020). Library creation used the immunoSEQ multiplex PCR assay. The clones in this table, taken by TCRdb from immuneACCESS, are in-frame only. Not every clone is retained; where verified, under half of the shortfall comes from an unresolved V gene, and the cause of the rest is unknown. This sample has 95,000 to 110,000 clones in its table, and 90% to 95% of those were observed once. Clones ranked in the top ten supply under 1.5% of the sample. The source material was peripheral blood. Every receptor here comes from a woman between 25 and 40 years old with acute or convalescent COVID-19.

The J gene is TRBJ2-2, the V gene TRBV19, with TRBD1 as a possible D gene (6 bases). The germline gives CDR1 LNHDA, CDR2 SQIVND (reference sequence). This CDR3 is built from 16 residues. The V gene lost 7 bases and the J gene lost 1 base, with 16 bases spanning the gap. The CDR3 is CASITSGTRNTGELFF. The CDR3 DNA reads TGTGCCAGTATTACCTCCGGGACACGGAACACCGGGGAGCTGTTTTTT. Using reference TRBV19 and TRBJ2-2 for the parts outside the CDR3, the full variable domain is DGGITQSPKYLFRKEGQNVTLSCEQNLNHDAMYWYRQDPGQGLRLIYYSQIVNDFQKGDIAEGYSVSREKKESFPLTVTSAQKNPTAFYLCASITSGTRNTGELFFGEGSRLTVL.

The chain has TRBV18 and TRBJ2-1; 10 bases map to TRBD2. Germline V lookup: CDR1 KGHSH, CDR2 LQKENI. This CDR3 spans 18 amino acids. The J segment lost 6 bases and the V segment lost 3 bases, leaving 14 bases of the junction unmatched. CDR3 sequence reads: CASSPRTSGARGVNEQFF. DNA for the CDR3: TGTGCCAGCTCACCCCGAACTAGCGGGGCCAGGGGCGTCAATGAGCAGTTCTTC.

The V gene is TRBV29-1, the J gene TRBJ1-6; 8 bases fit TRBD1. The CDR3 contains 14 residues. J was trimmed by 10 bases and V by 5 bases; bases with no gene match: 10. The V gene's germline CDR1 is SQVTM and CDR2 ANQGSEA. CDR3 sequence (DNA): TGCAGCGTTCGCCTGACAGGGGAGGGATCACCCCTCCACTTT. Translation gives CSVRLTGEGSPLHF.

This clone was counted between two and nine times. V gene TRBV7-9 combines with J gene TRBJ2-7; D might be TRBD1 (6 bases). The germline V gene has CDR1 SEHNR and CDR2 FQNEAQ (reference sequence). The CDR3 spans 16 residues. V was pared by 5 bases and J by 0 bases, with 17 bases between. CDR3 protein: CASSLAKGGLSYEQYF. The CDR3, as DNA: TGTGCCAGCAGCCTCGCCAAAGGGGGTCTCTCCTACGAGCAGTACTTC.

V gene TRBV7-9 combines with J gene TRBJ1-4; D not certain. V shed 10 bases and J shed 2 bases, with 14 bases lying between them. CDR3 size: 14 residues. Looked up from germline, CDR1 is SEHNR and CDR2 is FQNEAQ (reference sequence). The CDR3 loop is CAILSGSTNEKLFF. CDR3 in DNA: TGTGCCATCCTGTCCGGGTCGACTAATGAAAAACTGTTTTTT. The full variable domain, completed using reference TRBV7-9 and TRBJ1-4, is DTGVSQNPRHKITKRGQNVTFRCDPISEHNRLYWYRQTLGQGPEFLTYFQNEAQLEKSRLLSDRFSAERPKGSFSTLEIQRTEQGDSAMYLCAILSGSTNEKLFFGSGTQLSVL.

The chain joins TRBV4-3 to TRBJ1-6; the match to TRBD1 covers 8 bases. The V gene end was trimmed by 0 bases and the J gene end by 3 bases; junction bases not matched to a gene: 1. CDR1 and CDR2 from the germline V gene are LGHNA and YSLEER. This CDR3 has 16 residues. As DNA, the CDR3 is TGCGCCAGCAGCCAAGATGGGACAGGCTATAATTCACCCCTCCACTTT. Protein product: CASSQDGTGYNSPLHF.

This chain links TRBV5-1 with TRBJ1-5; 7 bases agree with TRBD1. V dropped 4 bases and J dropped 5; count of bases not matched to a gene: 3. The CDR3 consists of 13 residues. In germline, CDR1 is SGHRS, CDR2 YFSETQ. CDR3 loop: CASSPTGDQPQHF. The CDR3 nucleotides are TGCGCCAGCAGCCCCACAGGGGATCAGCCCCAGCATTTT.

This clone was counted once. The chain joins TRBV10-3 to TRBJ1-2; possibly TRBD1 for D (6 bases). The V and J ends lost 7 bases and 7 bases respectively, with 16 bases between them. The CDR3 spans 13 residues. Per the germline V gene, CDR1 is ENHRY and CDR2 is SYGVKD. The CDR3 sequence is CAIKEAGATGYTF. The CDR3, as DNA: TGTGCCATCAAAGAAGCGGGGGCCACTGGCTACACCTTC.

This clone was seen a handful of times. This sequence joins TRBV18 and TRBJ1-3; D is unresolved. The CDR3 loop spans 13 amino acids. V was pared by 2 bases and J by 2 bases, with 4 bases between. Germline CDR1 is KGHSH and CDR2 is LQKENI. CDR3 residues: CASSPTAGNTIYF. The CDR3 nucleotides are TGTGCCAGCTCACCAACTGCTGGAAACACCATATATTTT.

CDR3 region: CASSQEGQANYGYTF. As DNA, the CDR3 is TGCGCCAGCAGCCAAGAAGGACAGGCTAACTATGGCTACACCTTC. This chain links TRBV4-1 with TRBJ1-2, with 7 nucleotides matching TRBD1. From germline, CDR1 is MGHRA and CDR2 YSYEKL. J lost 0 bases, V lost 0 bases, and 1 base had no gene match. This CDR3 is 15 amino acids long.

CDR3 DNA: TGTGCCAGCAGCCGAGTGGACAGTAACTATGGCTACACCTTC. Its translation is CASSRVDSNYGYTF. This sequence joins TRBV7-8 and TRBJ1-2; TRBD1 is a possible D gene (6 bases). The germline V gene has CDR1 SGHVS and CDR2 FQNEAQ. V was pared by 5 bases and J by 1 base, with 11 bases between. The CDR3 totals 14 residues. The whole variable domain, remainder taken from reference TRBV7-8 and TRBJ1-2, is GAGVSQSPRYKVAKRGQDVALRCDPISGHVSLFWYQQALGQGPEFLTYFQNEAQLDKSGLPSDRFFAERPEGSVSTLKIQRTQQEDSAVYLCASSRVDSNYGYTFGSGTRLTVV.

The chain joins TRBV10-1 to TRBJ2-3, with 8 bases aligning to TRBD1. The CDR3 has 16 residues. Trimming cost V 3 bases and J 3 bases; bases outside gene matches: 8. CDR1 WNHNN and CDR2 SYGVQD come from the germline V gene (reference sequence). The CDR3 nucleotides are TGCGCCAGCAGTGAATCCGACAGGGGTTTGACAGATACGCAGTATTTT. This translates into CASSESDRGLTDTQYF.

The chain joins TRBV4-2 to TRBJ2-7, with 8 bases that match TRBD2. The CDR3 covers 16 residues. Germline assignment: CDR1 LGHNA and CDR2 YNFKEQ. Germline trimming cut 1 base from V and 0 bases from J; bases unmatched to any gene: 5. Here the CDR3 reads CASSQATSESSYEQYF. The DNA for the CDR3 is TGTGCCAGCAGCCAAGCGACTAGCGAGAGCTCCTACGAGCAGTACTTC.

This chain joins TRBV19 and TRBJ1-5, with TRBD1 matching over 7 bases. V lost 7 bases to trimming and J lost 1 base; unmatched junction nucleotides: 7. CDR3 size: 15 residues. Germline-derived CDR1 and CDR2 are LNHDA and SQIVND (reference sequence). CDR3 residues: CASNRDRASNQPQHF. The CDR3 nucleotides are TGTGCCAGTAACCGCGACAGGGCAAGCAATCAGCCCCAGCATTTT. Together with reference TRBV19 and TRBJ1-5, the CDR3 gives the full variable domain: DGGITQSPKYLFRKEGQNVTLSCEQNLNHDAMYWYRQDPGQGLRLIYYSQIVNDFQKGDIAEGYSVSREKKESFPLTVTSAQKNPTAFYLCASNRDRASNQPQHFGDGTRLSIL.

On this clone itself: This sample includes further DNA sequences coding for the same CDR3. This chain uses TRBV18 with TRBJ2-1, with TRBD2 identical over 9 bases. The length of the CDR3 is 15 residues. Germline V gene sequence: CDR1 KGHSH, CDR2 LQKENI. After removal of 2 bases from V and 6 bases from J, the junction contained 5 bases not matched to a gene. The CDR3 protein is CASSPLAGGPNEQFF. For the CDR3, the DNA is TGTGCCAGCTCACCATTGGCGGGGGGGCCCAATGAGCAGTTCTTC.

This clone was detected once. The rearrangement links TRBV3-1 (or the pseudogene TRBV3-2) to TRBJ1-2; D perhaps matches TRBD1 (5 bases). The length of the CDR3 is 14 residues. Deletions cut 4 bases from V and 8 bases from J, with 17 bases between. The germline gives CDR1 LGHDT, CDR2 YNNKEL (reference sequence). The DNA of the CDR3 is TGTGCCAGCAGCCCACTCGGCAGGGCGGAGGGCTACACCTTC. Encoded protein: CASSPLGRAEGYTF.

The rearrangement links TRBV20-1 to TRBJ2-7, with TRBD1 as a possible D gene (5 bases). The CDR3 extends over 11 amino acids. Germline lookup yields CDR1 DFQATT and CDR2 SNEGSKA (reference sequence). Deletions cut 6 bases from V and 6 bases from J, with 12 bases between. The DNA for the CDR3 is TGCAGTGCGAAAGACAGAACCGAGCAGTACTTC. Translated, it gives CSAKDRTEQYF.

This rearrangement joins TRBV5-1 to TRBJ1-4; D uncertain. Germline V gives CDR1 SGHRS, CDR2 YFSETQ. The CDR3 loop spans 14 amino acids. V lost 0 bases, J lost 5 bases, and 8 bases lay in between. The CDR3 bases are TGCGCCAGCAGCTTGGGAAGGGAGAATGAAAAACTGTTTTTT. Translated, it gives CASSLGRENEKLFF.

The sample holds one count of this clone. As DNA, the CDR3 is TGTGCCAGCAGCAAGACTAGCGGGAGGGCCCTCGTCGACAATGAGCAGTTCTTC. It translates to CASSKTSGRALVDNEQFF. This chain connects TRBV4-2 to TRBJ2-1, with 14 bases lining up with TRBD2. Unmatched junction bases numbered 11, after V lost 5 bases and J lost 5 bases. This CDR3 contains 18 residues. Germline V CDR1 and CDR2: LGHNA, YNFKEQ.

The V call is TRBV3-1 (or the pseudogene TRBV3-2), the J call TRBJ1-2; 8 positions match TRBD1. Germline values: CDR1 LGHDT, CDR2 YNNKEL (reference sequence). CDR3 size: 14 residues. Trimming took 4 bases from V and 2 from J; bases not matched to a gene: 3. The CDR3 protein is CASSPGTGNYGYTF. The DNA for the CDR3 is TGTGCCAGCAGCCCCGGGACAGGAAACTATGGCTACACCTTC.

The chain joins TRBV11-3 to TRBJ2-2; 10 nucleotides line up with TRBD2. Germline V gives CDR1 SGHNT, CDR2 YENEEA. The CDR3 runs 16 residues. The ends lost 2 bases at V and 2 bases at J; junction bases unmatched: 2. The CDR3 loop is CASSLSGGVNTGELFF. CDR3 DNA sequence: TGTGCCAGCAGCTTAAGCGGGGGGGTAAACACCGGGGAGCTGTTTTTT.

The V gene is TRBV11-1, the J gene TRBJ1-2, with D unresolved. Germline assignment: CDR1 SGHAT and CDR2 FQDESV (reference sequence). This CDR3 has 14 amino acids. Trimming left V 7 bases short and J 4 bases short, with 16 bases between. This CDR3 reads CASTIRPGAYGYTF. CDR3 nucleotides: TGTGCCAGCACCATTCGTCCGGGAGCCTATGGCTACACCTTC.

This clone was seen a handful of times. J is TRBJ1-3 and V is TRBV5-6; TRBD1 is a possible D gene (6 bases). Trimming took 1 base from V and 0 from J, leaving 14 bases between them. Germline assignment: CDR1 SGHDT and CDR2 YYEEEE. The CDR3 length is 17 residues. CDR3 nucleotide sequence: TGTGCCAGCAGCTTGAGTCAGGGGTATTTCTCTGGAAACACCATATATTTT. It translates to CASSLSQGYFSGNTIYF. Complete variable domain (other parts from reference TRBV5-6 and TRBJ1-3): DAGVTQSPTHLIKTRGQQVTLRCSPKSGHDTVSWYQQALGQGPQFIFQYYEEEERQRGNFPDRFSGHQFPNYSSELNVNALLLGDSALYLCASSLSQGYFSGNTIYFGEGSWLTVV.

The chain combines TRBV2 with TRBJ2-7, with D tentatively TRBD1 (6 bases). Germline V gives CDR1 SNHLY, CDR2 FYNNEI. The CDR3 length is 13 residues. V was clipped by 5 bases and J by 1 base, with 9 bases between them. The CDR3 region is CASSQQGSYEQYF. CDR3 nucleotides: TGTGCCAGCAGTCAACAGGGTTCCTACGAGCAGTACTTC.

The genes are TRBV11-2 and TRBJ2-1, with D possibly TRBD1 on 6 matching bases. This CDR3 has 15 residues. V was trimmed by 6 bases and J by 5 bases, leaving 17 bases between them. Germline CDR1 reads SGHAT; CDR2 reads FQNNGV. The CDR3 here is CASRGPGHRNNEQFF. The CDR3 region has the DNA TGTGCCAGCAGGGGGCCGGGACATCGTAACAATGAGCAGTTCTTC.

The chain links TRBV7-2 to TRBJ2-7; weak D call: TRBD2 (7 bases). V was shortened by 1 base and J by 2 bases, with 18 bases between the two germline ends. The germline V gene encodes CDR1 SGHTA and CDR2 FQGNSA. The CDR3 is 17 amino acids. The CDR3 bases are TGTGCCAGCAGCTTAGGAGGGAGGGGGACACCGGCCTACGAGCAGTACTTC. The encoded protein is CASSLGGRGTPAYEQYF.

The chain employs TRBV7-2 and TRBJ1-1; D gene unclear. This CDR3 comprises 15 residues. V was pared by 2 bases and J by 0 bases, with 10 bases between. Looked up from germline, CDR1 is SGHTA and CDR2 is FQGNSA. The CDR3 sequence: CASSLRQVMNTEAFF. The CDR3 DNA is TGTGCCAGCAGCTTACGTCAGGTCATGAACACTGAAGCTTTCTTT. Full variable domain (outside the CDR3, taken from reference TRBV7-2 and TRBJ1-1): GAGVSQSPSNKVTEKGKDVELRCDPISGHTALYWYRQSLGQGLEFLIYFQGNSAPDKSGLPSDRFSAERTGGSVSTLTIQRTQQEDSAVYLCASSLRQVMNTEAFFGQGTRLTVV.